Shown below are 7 T cell receptor beta chains from a single sample sequenced in a study of regulatory dendritic cells for organ transplantation. The repertoire was sequenced with immunoSEQ multiplex PCR; TCRdb's copy has only in-frame clones and lacks some. This repertoire shows some 35,000 clones, about 89% found once; its top ten account for 0.055% to 0.08%. Input material: naive CD4+ T cells from blood. Noted subset: CD45RA+ naive T cells. The origin of the receptors is a human donor in good health.

The chain uses TRBV14 and TRBJ2-7, with D uncertain. V was shortened by 0 bases and J by 2 bases, with 11 bases between the two germline ends. The CDR3 loop spans 15 amino acids. Per the germline V gene, CDR1 is SGHDN and CDR2 is FVKESK. The CDR3 spells CASSQDHRATYEQYF. As DNA, the CDR3 is TGTGCCAGCAGCCAAGATCATCGGGCTACCTACGAGCAGTACTTC.

The CDR3 loop is CASPPTRPMQETQYF. CDR3 coding DNA: TGTGCCAGCCCACCAACACGACCCATGCAAGAGACCCAGTACTTC. This chain joins TRBV6-1 and TRBJ2-5; D call uncertain. This CDR3 region has 15 residues. CDR1 and CDR2 from the germline V gene are MNHNS and SASEGT. With 8 bases removed from V and 2 bases from J, the gap between germline ends came to 18 bases.

The V call is TRBV11-3, the J call TRBJ2-3; no firm D call. Trimming removed 1 base at V and 0 bases at J, with 5 bases between. The CDR3 has 14 residues. Germline-derived CDR1 and CDR2 are SGHNT and YENEEA. This CDR3 is CASSLGLSTDTQYF. CDR3 DNA sequence: TGTGCCAGCAGCTTAGGTTTGAGCACAGATACGCAGTATTTT.

The chain joins TRBV11-2 to TRBJ2-3, with 8 nucleotides matching TRBD1. Per germline, CDR1 SGHAT and CDR2 FQNNGV. The CDR3 sequence is 18 residues long. V lost 5 bases, J lost 6 bases, and 19 bases stayed unmatched. The CDR3 sequence is CASSPRGFGAGGADTQYF. The CDR3 DNA is TGTGCCAGCAGCCCTAGGGGTTTTGGGGCAGGGGGCGCCGATACGCAGTATTTT.

V gene TRBV12-5 combines with J gene TRBJ2-1, with 9 positions matching TRBD2. This CDR3 comprises 17 residues. CDR1 is LGHNT and CDR2 is FRNRAP in the germline V gene. The V gene end was trimmed by 2 bases and the J gene end by 5 bases; junction bases not matched to a gene: 10. This chain's CDR3 is CASGLIGGGANDNEQFF. CDR3 DNA sequence: TGTGCTAGTGGTTTGATCGGCGGGGGGGCCAACGACAATGAGCAGTTCTTC.

The rearrangement links TRBV19 to TRBJ1-1; 11 bases fit TRBD1. CDR3 length equals 15 residues. The germline CDR1 and CDR2 sequences are LNHDA and SQIVND (reference sequence). The J segment lost 5 bases and the V segment lost 5 bases, leaving 7 bases of the junction unmatched. The DNA for the CDR3 is TGTGCCAGTAGTGTCGCCGGGACAGGGGGTACTGAAGCTTTCTTT. It is translated as CASSVAGTGGTEAFF.

V gene TRBV10-2 combines with J gene TRBJ1-2; weak D call: TRBD1 (5 bases). The germline CDR1 and CDR2 sequences are WSHSY and SAAADI. CDR3 length equals 15 residues. V lost 1 base, J lost 3 bases, and 12 bases lay in between. The CDR3 region has the DNA TGCGCCAGCAGTGAGTGGGGGGTGGGAGACTATGGCTACACCTTC. This translates into CASSEWGVGDYGYTF.